A single sample gave rise to the 20 T cell receptor beta chains below, sequenced in a study of shared clonotypes between healthy human individuals. Naive CD8 cells lacked CD45RO and underwent positive selection for CCR7, leaving out terminally differentiated effector memory CD45RA+ cells. Only in-frame clones appear in the TCRdb table, and some are missing; sequencing was by immunoSEQ multiplex PCR. This sample has about 2 million clones, with over 85% found just once. The sample comprised naive CD8+ T cells sorted from blood. Receptors were obtained from a man aged 18 to 29 in good health.

The chain has TRBV30 and TRBJ2-7; D is possibly TRBD2 (7 bases). This CDR3 region has 14 residues. Germline V gene sequence: CDR1 GTSNPN, CDR2 SVGIG (reference sequence). V was clipped by 8 bases and J by 2 bases, with 19 bases between them. The CDR3 protein is CALGGAGVPYEQYF. The CDR3 DNA reads as TGTGCCCTAGGGGGGGCAGGGGTCCCCTACGAGCAGTACTTC.

This clone was detected only a few times. The gene calls are TRBV2 and TRBJ1-1; D is unresolved. There are 13 residues in the CDR3. Germline CDR1 is SNHLY and CDR2 is FYNNEI. V lost 6 bases, J lost 4 bases, and 12 bases lay in between. CDR3 sequence reads: CASRSTWVTEAFF. The CDR3 DNA follows: TGTGCCAGCAGATCAACATGGGTCACTGAAGCTTTCTTT.

In nucleotides, the CDR3 is TGCGCCAGCAGCTTGGATGTGGGGGCATACAATGAGCAGTTCTTC. Residues: CASSLDVGAYNEQFF. This chain joins TRBV5-1 and TRBJ2-1, with D possibly TRBD1 on 6 matching bases. The germline V gene encodes CDR1 SGHRS and CDR2 YFSETQ. Deletions cut 0 bases from V and 4 bases from J, with 11 bases between. The length of the CDR3 is 15 residues.

V and J are TRBV28 and TRBJ2-3; D assignment may be TRBD1 or TRBD2 (6 bases each). CDR1 is MDHEN and CDR2 is SYDVKM in the germline V gene. Trimming cost V 7 bases and J 5 bases, with 19 bases left between them. The CDR3 runs to 15 residues. The CDR3 protein is CASTLGWGAQDTQYF. The CDR3 bases are TGTGCCAGCACCTTGGGTTGGGGGGCTCAAGATACGCAGTATTTT.

This chain's CDR3 is CASSIGTTIDQPQHF. DNA for the CDR3: TGTGCCAGTAGTATCGGGACAACTATTGATCAGCCCCAGCATTTT. The genes are TRBV19 and TRBJ1-5, with D possibly TRBD1 on 6 matching bases. V was shortened by 3 bases and J by 5 bases, with 14 bases between the two germline ends. CDR1 and CDR2 (germline): LNHDA, SQIVND (reference sequence). The CDR3 length is 15 residues.

This chain links TRBV27 with TRBJ2-1; D is possibly TRBD2 (5 bases). Deletions cut 5 bases from V and 6 bases from J, with 17 bases between. Germline V gene lookup returns CDR1 MNHEY and CDR2 SMNVEV (reference sequence). The CDR3 has 15 amino acids. Here the CDR3 DNA reads TGTGCCAGCAGTCCCGTCTCCGGGAAACGCAATGAGCAGTTCTTC. Translating it yields CASSPVSGKRNEQFF.

V gene TRBV5-5 combines with J gene TRBJ2-3, with TRBD2 identical over 7 bases. From germline, CDR1 is SGHKS and CDR2 YYEKEE (reference sequence). V shed 2 bases, J shed 5 bases, and the junction held 8 bases outside the gene matches. The CDR3 covers 15 residues. In DNA, the CDR3 is TGTGCCAGCAGCTTACGACTAGCCCCAGTAGATACGCAGTATTTT. Translating it yields CASSLRLAPVDTQYF.

The chain combines TRBV7-2 with TRBJ2-1; the match to TRBD2 covers 7 bases. The CDR3 is 15 residues long. Per germline, CDR1 SGHTA and CDR2 FQGNSA. The V segment lost 5 bases and the J segment 3 bases; nucleotides outside the gene matches: 7. The CDR3: CASSVSGPYYNEQFF. The CDR3 DNA reads TGTGCCAGCAGCGTTAGCGGGCCGTACTACAATGAGCAGTTCTTC.

This chain joins TRBV4-3 and TRBJ2-1; 8 bases line up with TRBD2. Germline loops: CDR1 LGHNA, CDR2 YSLEER. The ends lost 0 bases at V and 4 bases at J; junction bases unmatched: 5. The CDR3 is 16 residues long. CDR3 nucleotides: TGCGCCAGCAGCCAAGATACTAGCGGTGTTTACAATGAGCAGTTCTTC. This gives the protein CASSQDTSGVYNEQFF.

This chain connects TRBV30 to TRBJ2-7; D gene unclear. This CDR3 has 13 amino acids. Trimming took off 4 bases at V and 2 bases at J, with 12 bases between the two ends. Per the germline V gene, CDR1 is GTSNPN and CDR2 is SVGIG (reference sequence). The CDR3 nucleotides read TGTGCCTGGACCGGGCCCACACCCTACGAGCAGTACTTC. Its protein product is CAWTGPTPYEQYF.

The chain carries TRBV2 and TRBJ2-5, with D maybe TRBD2 (5 bases). CDR1 and CDR2 (germline): SNHLY, FYNNEI. The V end lost 1 base, the J end lost 5 bases, and 14 bases lay between the germline ends. CDR3 length: 15 residues. CDR3 coding DNA: TGTGCCAGCAGTGAAGAGGGAAACTCGGGGGAGACCCAGTACTTC. Translating it yields CASSEEGNSGETQYF. Looking up the rest from reference TRBV2 and TRBJ2-5 gives the full variable domain: EPEVTQTPSHQVTQMGQEVILRCVPISNHLYFYWYRQILGQKVEFLVSFYNNEISEKSEIFDDQFSVERPDGSNFTLKIRSTKLEDSAMYFCASSEEGNSGETQYFGPGTRLLVL.

This chain uses TRBV19 with TRBJ2-1, with a tentative D call TRBD1 (6 bases). The germline V gene encodes CDR1 LNHDA and CDR2 SQIVND (reference sequence). The CDR3 extends over 15 amino acids. V gave up 1 base and J gave up 4 bases, with 11 bases separating them. This CDR3 reads CASSIAQGPYNEQFF. The DNA of the CDR3 is TGTGCCAGTAGTATAGCACAGGGACCTTACAATGAGCAGTTCTTC.

The chain links TRBV11-2 to TRBJ2-2; D remains unclear. The CDR3 consists of 16 residues. V shed 4 bases and J shed 1 base, with 13 bases lying between them. Germline V gene sequence: CDR1 SGHAT, CDR2 FQNNGV. The CDR3 here is CASSSFEAQNTGELFF. Written as DNA, the CDR3 is TGTGCCAGCAGCTCCTTCGAGGCCCAGAACACCGGGGAGCTGTTTTTT.

This chain joins TRBV7-4 and TRBJ1-1; D unresolved. From germline, CDR1 is SGHVT and CDR2 SQSDAQ. This CDR3 spans 13 amino acids. V lost 4 bases to trimming and J lost 5 bases, with 11 bases between them. CDR3 DNA sequence: TGTGCCAGCAGCTCGCGCCTAAGTACTGAAGCTTTCTTT. Encoded protein: CASSSRLSTEAFF.

V is TRBV6-5 and J is TRBJ2-1, with D unclear. Trimming shortened V by 4 bases and J by 8 bases, and 12 bases separated the two germline ends. Germline values: CDR1 MNHEY, CDR2 SVGAGI. The CDR3 runs 13 residues. CDR3 amino acids: CASSSDRGDEQFF. The CDR3 coding sequence is TGTGCCAGCAGTTCGGACCGCGGAGATGAGCAGTTCTTC.

The V gene is TRBV27, the J gene TRBJ2-7; the match to TRBD2 covers 15 bases. Germline V lookup: CDR1 MNHEY, CDR2 SMNVEV (reference sequence). The CDR3 loop spans 15 amino acids. After removal of 9 bases from V and 5 bases from J, the junction contained 8 bases not matched to a gene. CDR3 loop: CASTPGTSGRNEQYF. The CDR3 DNA reads as TGTGCCAGTACGCCCGGGACTAGCGGGAGGAACGAGCAGTACTTC.

The V call is TRBV28, the J call TRBJ1-2; D remains ambiguous. V lost 6 bases to trimming and J lost 5 bases, with 10 bases between them. In germline, CDR1 is MDHEN, CDR2 SYDVKM. CDR3 length equals 12 residues. The CDR3 region has the DNA TGTGCCAGCAGCTCGCCAGCGTATGGCTACACCTTC. Translated, it gives CASSSPAYGYTF.

The chain couples TRBV9 to TRBJ2-1; D possibly corresponds to TRBD1 (6 bases). This CDR3 is built from 13 residues. Deletions cut 5 bases from V and 4 bases from J, with 10 bases between. Germline V gene lookup returns CDR1 SGDLS and CDR2 YYNGEE. The CDR3, as DNA: TGTGCCAGCAGTCTGGACAGATACAATGAGCAGTTCTTC. Residues: CASSLDRYNEQFF.

With regard to this clone: In the same sample, other DNA sequences code for this CDR3. The chain recombines TRBV10-2 with TRBJ2-7; D is unresolved. Germline lookup yields CDR1 WSHSY and CDR2 SAAADI. Trimming removed 0 bases at V and 3 bases at J, with 6 bases between. The CDR3 covers 13 residues. The CDR3 DNA reads as TGCGCCAGCAGTGAGTCGACCGTCTACGAGCAGTACTTC. Translating it yields CASSESTVYEQYF.

The V gene is TRBV12-5, the J gene TRBJ2-1; weak D call: TRBD2 (6 bases). The V end was cut by 3 bases, the J end by 8 bases, with 23 bases between. Germline V gene data show CDR1 as LGHNT and CDR2 as FRNRAP. This CDR3 spans 17 amino acids. DNA of the CDR3: TGTGCTAGTGGTTTAGGGGAGGTAGCGTTGTCGATCGATGAGCAGTTCTTC. Translating gives CASGLGEVALSIDEQFF.